This T cell receptor (beta chain) was sequenced for a study of cytomegalovirus exposure and HLA in healthy donors. Study in general: The approximately 120 million unique TCR beta sequences, from roughly 180 million T cells, were found by an earlier analysis. Points from the study as a whole: Testing in vitro showed a few CMV-associated chains specific for CMV antigens. More clonal expansion characterized HLA-associated TCR beta chains than equally common others in a later analysis. According to the study, approximately 150 TCR beta chains were cytomegalovirus-associated.

On this clone itself: The target antigen is unknown.

It was with 60 Vbeta and 13 Jbeta primers that the PCR ran. Profiled with immunoSEQ multiplex PCR; TCRdb holds only in-frame clones, not every one. The sample records under 110,000 clones, roughly 71% being singletons. V lost 1 base, J lost 0 bases, and 12 bases lay in between. The germline CDR1 and CDR2 sequences are SGHAT and FQNNGV. This CDR3 spans 17 amino acids. This clonotype originated in a male donor in good health and CMV-seropositive. V is TRBV11-2 and J is TRBJ2-2; D not resolved. The material sequenced was PBMCs. In DNA form, the CDR3 reads TGTGCCAGCAGCTTAGCTATCTATAAATCGAACACCGGGGAGCTGTTTTTT. Translation: CASSLAIYKSNTGELFF.